This T cell receptor (beta chain) was observed in a study of vaccination and CD4 T cells after COVID-19. Study in general: SARS-CoV-2 had been detected by nasal swab PCR in convalescent patients; several were mild, one severe. No peptide, an HIV-1 Nef pool, or a CEFX pool was what each control culture received. Overall study findings and caveats: This study had few convalescent patients and no early post-infection samples.

Treatment denoted: roughly 11-day PBMC culture with coronavirus spike peptide pools or control peptides (ViraFEST assay). Sequenced with the Oncomine TCR Beta short-read assay was DNA taken from cultured CD4+ T cells. TCRdb used MiXCR to reprocess the PCR reads, holding one entry per CDR3 protein. The repertoire holds around 15,000 distinct CDR3 sequences, with approximately 62% as singletons. The germline gives CDR1 DFQATT, CDR2 SNEGSKA (reference sequence). This CDR3 is 12 amino acids long. Trimming took 6 bases from V and 8 from J, leaving 16 bases between them. This clonotype has a handful of counts. The antigen is unknown.

Sequencing was carried out using CD4+ T cells from blood, cultured in vitro. The gene calls are TRBV20-1 and TRBJ1-1, with a tentative D call TRBD1 (5 bases). The sequence was obtained from a human donor who had recovered from COVID-19. In nucleotides, the CDR3 is TGCAGTGCCTTACCCGGGACGATGGAAGCTTTCTTT. The encoded protein is CSALPGTMEAFF.